This T cell receptor (beta chain) was obtained from a study of blood T cells in healthy people across ages. About the research overall: There was about one barcoded beta molecule captured by template switching per two T cells.

General study points: There was a strong correlation between TCR beta diversity and naive T cell percentage.

Per germline, CDR1 LGHNA and CDR2 YSLEER. The CDR3 is 14 amino acids. Trimming removed 0 bases at V and 4 bases at J, with 8 bases between. A minimum of 5.5 micrograms of total RNA was extracted per sample. PCR was performed a second time for 7 to 11 cycles using a sample-barcoded 5' primer and a J-beta primer mix. A template-switch adaptor with 12 random nucleotides tagged each cDNA molecule. One entry per CDR3 protein results from TCRdb running MiXCR on the 5' RACE reads. The sample lists about 1.4 million distinct CDR3 sequences, almost 60% occurring once. This clonotype was detected only a few times. What it binds is unknown.

This TCR was recovered from a man younger than 30 in good health. The chain is built from TRBV4-3 and TRBJ2-3; D gene uncertain. Material for sequencing was blood. The CDR3 sequence is CASSQEFGADTQYF. In nucleotides, the CDR3 is TGCGCCAGCAGCCAAGAATTCGGTGCAGATACGCAGTATTTT.